This T cell receptor (beta chain) was captured by sequencing in a study of T-cell memory formation after mild COVID-19. Germline V lookup: CDR1 DFQATT, CDR2 SNEGSKA (reference sequence). Between the trimmed V and J ends, which lost 0 bases and 5 bases, there was a span of 10 bases. The CDR3 extends over 13 amino acids. TCR alpha and TCR beta cDNA libraries carrying sample barcodes and UMIs were produced by 5'RACE using constant-segment primers. MiXCR, run by TCRdb on the 5' RACE reads, gives a single entry per CDR3 protein. The table includes around 340,000 distinct CDR3 sequences, over 13% detected once.

The sample was PBMCs or a T cell subset sorted from them (not recorded which). The receptor was isolated from a man aged 18-30 years who had mild COVID-19 (a few samples of this study predate the infection). Cell type and time point are not known. The V gene is TRBV20-1, the J gene TRBJ2-5, with D maybe TRBD2 (5 bases). CDR3: CSARDLAQETQYF. CDR3 coding DNA: TGCAGTGCTAGAGATCTAGCCCAGGAGACCCAGTACTTC.